A single sample gave rise to the 19 T cell receptor beta chains below, sequenced in a study of STAT5B mutations in CD4+ large granular lymphocyte leukemia. The repertoire was sequenced with immunoSEQ multiplex PCR; TCRdb's copy has only in-frame clones and lacks some. Of tens of thousands of clones in the sample, about 80% are singletons; the top ten hold approximately 0.4%. The sequencing sample was made of CD4+ T cells from blood buffy coats. The receptors shown here come from a human donor in good health.

V is TRBV5-1 and J is TRBJ2-2; either TRBD1 or TRBD2 may supply D (5 bases each). Trimming removed 4 bases at V and 5 bases at J, with 12 bases between. The germline CDR1 and CDR2 sequences are SGHRS and YFSETQ. CDR3 length: 14 amino acids. In DNA, the CDR3 is TGCGCCAGCAGCCTTCTGGGGGATACCGGGGAGCTGTTTTTT. It encodes CASSLLGDTGELFF.

This chain uses TRBV7-9 with TRBJ2-1; D uncertain. The CDR3 totals 13 residues. Trimming took off 0 bases at V and 9 bases at J, with 9 bases between the two ends. The germline V gene has CDR1 SEHNR and CDR2 FQNEAQ (reference sequence). CDR3 residues: CASSLARWVEQFF. In nucleotides, the CDR3 is TGTGCCAGCAGCTTAGCTAGGTGGGTTGAGCAGTTCTTC.

The chain carries TRBV4-1 and TRBJ1-3; 10 bases fit TRBD1. V shed 3 bases, J shed 2 bases, and the junction held 4 bases outside the gene matches. The CDR3 is made up of 16 amino acids. Germline V gene data show CDR1 as MGHRA and CDR2 as YSYEKL. CDR3 sequence (DNA): TGCGCCAGCAGCCATCGACAGGGGGCGACTGGAAACACCATATATTTT. Its translation is CASSHRQGATGNTIYF.

J is TRBJ2-2 and V is TRBV7-2; 7 nucleotides line up with TRBD2. Unmatched junction bases numbered 7, after V lost 5 bases and J lost 4 bases. The CDR3 consists of 15 residues. Germline CDR1 and CDR2: SGHTA and FQGNSA. The CDR3 DNA is TGTGCCAGCAGCCCGCGGGAGTTGGCCACCGGGGAGCTGTTTTTT. Translated: CASSPRELATGELFF.

The gene calls are TRBV4-1 and TRBJ1-1; D unclear. Per the germline V gene, CDR1 is MGHRA and CDR2 is YSYEKL. V dropped 1 base and J dropped 0 bases, with 15 bases sitting between them. This CDR3 is built from 17 residues. CDR3 nucleotide sequence: TGCGCCAGCAGCCAAGGCCGTCGGAACTTCATGAACACTGAAGCTTTCTTT. This sequence encodes CASSQGRRNFMNTEAFF.

CDR3 sequence reads: CASSSPDRETNEKLFF. CDR3 DNA: TGTGCCAGCAGTTCCCCAGACCGAGAAACTAATGAAAAACTGTTTTTT. V is TRBV6-6 and J is TRBJ1-4; D not certain. Germline V gene sequence: CDR1 MNHNY, CDR2 SVGAGI (reference sequence). There are 16 residues in the CDR3. V shed 4 bases and J shed 1 base, with 13 bases lying between them.

This chain links TRBV2 with TRBJ2-3; D possibly corresponds to TRBD2 (5 bases). The CDR3 is 13 amino acids. Germline V gene data show CDR1 as SNHLY and CDR2 as FYNNEI. Trimming removed 2 bases from V and 8 bases from J, with 11 bases in between. The CDR3 DNA reads as TGTGCCAGCAGTGAAATTCTAGGAGGTACGCAGTATTTT. Protein: CASSEILGGTQYF. Full variable domain (remainder filled in from reference TRBV2 and TRBJ2-3): EPEVTQTPSHQVTQMGQEVILRCVPISNHLYFYWYRQILGQKVEFLVSFYNNEISEKSEIFDDQFSVERPDGSNFTLKIRSTKLEDSAMYFCASSEILGGTQYFGPGTRLTVL.

This chain links TRBV12-1 with TRBJ2-7; TRBD2, the table's D call, was not compared with the DNA. TRBV12-1 is a pseudogene segment. The CDR3 contains 15 residues. The CDR3 DNA reads TGTGCCAGCAGTACGGGGCTAGCGGGAGGTTACGAGCAGTACTTC. It is translated as CASSTGLAGGYEQYF.

This CDR3 reads CASSHQAGGYGTYEQYF. The CDR3 region has the DNA TGTGCCAGCAGCCACCAAGCGGGAGGCTACGGAACCTACGAGCAGTACTTC. The chain couples TRBV27 to TRBJ2-7; 9 nucleotides agree with TRBD2. There are 17 residues in the CDR3. The V and J ends lost 6 bases and 2 bases, in that order; junction bases with no gene match: 14. Germline-derived CDR1 and CDR2 are MNHEY and SMNVEV (reference sequence).

This sequence joins TRBV5-1 and TRBJ1-4, with D possibly TRBD1 on 5 matching bases. Germline CDR1 SGHRS, CDR2 YFSETQ. There are 14 residues in the CDR3. Between the trimmed V and J ends, which lost 1 base and 4 bases, there was a span of 8 bases. DNA for the CDR3: TGCGCCAGCAGCTTGACAGGAGTTAATGAAAAACTGTTTTTT. The encoded protein is CASSLTGVNEKLFF. Drawing the rest from reference TRBV5-1 and TRBJ1-4, the complete variable domain is KAGVTQTPRYLIKTRGQQVTLSCSPISGHRSVSWYQQTPGQGLQFLFEYFSETQRNKGNFPGRFSGRQFSNSRSEMNVSTLELGDSALYLCASSLTGVNEKLFFGSGTQLSVL.

V and J are TRBV20-1 and TRBJ2-1; 7 bases line up with TRBD1. Germline CDR1 and CDR2: DFQATT and SNEGSKA (reference sequence). This CDR3 has 11 amino acids. CDR3 in amino acids: CGTDSYNEQFF. CDR3 nucleotide sequence: TGCGGGACAGACTCCTACAATGAGCAGTTCTTC.

This chain uses TRBV6-6 with TRBJ2-1; 7 bases map to TRBD2. Germline lookup yields CDR1 MNHNY and CDR2 SVGAGI (reference sequence). The ends lost 6 bases at V and 4 bases at J; junction bases unmatched: 6. The CDR3 contains 14 residues. CDR3 nucleotides: TGTGCCAGCAGCCTAGGCGGGAGTTACAATGAGCAGTTCTTC. Protein sequence: CASSLGGSYNEQFF.

This chain uses TRBV11-3 with TRBJ2-7; TRBD2 agrees at 8 bases. Germline-derived CDR1 and CDR2 are SGHNT and YENEEA. V lost 2 bases to trimming and J lost 3 bases; unmatched junction nucleotides: 0. This CDR3 comprises 13 residues. As DNA, the CDR3 is TGTGCCAGCAGCTTACGGGGGGGCTACGAGCAGTACTTC. Its translation: CASSLRGGYEQYF.

The rearrangement uses TRBV19 and TRBJ2-3; 14 bases agree with TRBD2. The CDR3 extends over 17 amino acids. Unmatched junction bases numbered 10, after V lost 5 bases and J lost 6 bases. Germline CDR1 is LNHDA and CDR2 is SQIVND (reference sequence). The CDR3 nucleotides read TGTGCCAGTAGTTTACTCTTGGGACTAGCGGGAGTGGATACGCAGTATTTT. It encodes CASSLLLGLAGVDTQYF.

This rearrangement joins TRBV10-3 to TRBJ1-2; D gene unclear. Trimming pared 0 bases from V and 4 bases from J, leaving 9 bases between. The CDR3 runs 14 residues. Looked up from germline, CDR1 is ENHRY and CDR2 is SYGVKD. The CDR3 here is CAISESPEIYGYTF. Here the CDR3 DNA reads TGTGCCATCAGTGAGTCCCCGGAGATCTATGGCTACACCTTC.

The genes are TRBV6-6 and TRBJ2-7, with 9 nucleotides matching TRBD1. The CDR3 has 16 residues. Germline V CDR1 and CDR2: MNHNY, SVGAGI (reference sequence). J was trimmed by 2 bases and V by 5 bases; bases with no gene match: 10. The CDR3 sequence: CASSNRDRVWTYEQYF. The CDR3 DNA reads TGTGCCAGCAGTAACCGGGACAGGGTATGGACCTACGAGCAGTACTTC.

The chain is built from TRBV4-2 and TRBJ1-2; D may be TRBD1 (5 bases). The CDR3 extends over 12 amino acids. Germline CDR1 and CDR2: LGHNA and YNFKEQ. The V end was cut by 11 bases, the J end by 2 bases, with 12 bases between. In DNA, the CDR3 is TGTGCCGCCTCGGGGCAAAACTATGGCTACACCTTC. Translation: CAASGQNYGYTF.

The chain employs TRBV13 and TRBJ2-1; 8 bases map to TRBD2. V lost 4 bases, J lost 6 bases, and 14 bases stayed unmatched. Germline V gives CDR1 PRHDT, CDR2 FYEKMQ (reference sequence). The CDR3 loop spans 17 amino acids. The chain's CDR3 is CASSSISGSAGANEQFF. For the CDR3, the DNA is TGTGCCAGCAGCTCCATAAGCGGGAGTGCGGGGGCCAATGAGCAGTTCTTC.

V gene TRBV10-3 combines with J gene TRBJ2-1; D is undetermined. V was pared by 6 bases and J by 9 bases, with 9 bases between. This CDR3 has 11 residues. Per germline, CDR1 ENHRY and CDR2 SYGVKD. The CDR3 loop is CAIRGSGEQFF. The CDR3 bases are TGTGCCATCAGGGGGTCGGGTGAGCAGTTCTTC.